The rows below give T cell receptor beta chains drawn from one sample of a study of T cells after yellow fever vaccination. MiXCR, run by TCRdb on the 5' RACE reads, gives a single entry per CDR3 protein. The table shows around 50,000 distinct CDR3 sequences, with about 7.9% occurring only once. The source was CD8+ T cells sorted from PBMCs, collected around 14 days after the first yellow fever vaccination. The receptors originated from a man between 18 and 29 years old who received the YFV17D yellow fever vaccine. CDR3s include the opening cysteine and the closing phenylalanine or tryptophan. The order of the fields is V gene, D gene, clone size, J gene, CDR3 protein, CDR3 DNA. The D gene is left open where the match is weak. Part of the rows lack a size; the others show once, few, many or a class for expanded clones.

TRBV5-4	.	many	TRBJ2-5	CASSRRLGPPF	TGTGCCAGCAGCCGTCGACTAGGACCCCCCTTC
TRBV27	TRBD2	many	TRBJ2-5	CASSLGRARETQYF	TGTGCCAGCAGTTTAGGGAGGGCGCGAGAGACCCAGTACTTC
TRBV19	.	many	TRBJ1-5	CASSISDLYSNQPQHF	TGTGCCAGTAGTATATCGGACCTGTATAGCAATCAGCCCCAGCATTTT
TRBV3-1	.	many	TRBJ2-3	CASSQLASTDTQYF	TGTGCCAGCAGCCAACTAGCGTCCACAGATACGCAGTATTTT
TRBV6-2/TRBV6-3	.	many	TRBJ1-6	CASSQTDRYSPLHF	TGTGCCAGCAGTCAAACTGACCGGTATTCACCCCTCCACTTT
TRBV7-8	.	many	TRBJ2-2	CASSFKGGAGELFF	TGTGCCAGCAGCTTTAAGGGGGGCGCCGGGGAGCTGTTTTTT
TRBV6-2/TRBV6-3	.	many	TRBJ2-1	CASSYASVGEQFF	TGTGCCAGCAGTTACGCTAGCGTAGGTGAGCAGTTCTTC
TRBV24-1	TRBD1	many	TRBJ2-6	CATQGAAGANVLTF	TGTGCCACCCAGGGGGCTGCTGGGGCCAACGTCCTGACTTTC
TRBV3-1	TRBD2	many	TRBJ2-3	CASSHYPTSGTDTQYF	TGTGCCAGCAGCCACTACCCGACTAGCGGCACAGATACGCAGTATTTT
TRBV12-3/TRBV12-4	TRBD2	many	TRBJ2-3	CANTLPGLEVDTQYF	TGTGCCAACACCCTACCGGGACTAGAAGTAGATACGCAGTATTTT
TRBV3-1	TRBD2	many	TRBJ2-1	CASSQDLSSGGHNEQFF	TGTGCCAGCAGCCAAGATCTGTCGAGCGGGGGACACAATGAGCAGTTCTTC
TRBV11-1	TRBD1	many	TRBJ2-7	CASGTNWRTGLYEQYF	TGTGCCAGCGGCACAAATTGGAGGACAGGGCTATACGAGCAGTACTTC
TRBV11-2	TRBD1	many	TRBJ2-1	CASSSTGEQFF	TGTGCCAGCAGCTCGACAGGGGAGCAGTTCTTC
TRBV7-9	.	few	TRBJ2-7	CASSRAGLVSYEQYF	TGTGCCAGCAGCCGAGCTGGGCTAGTCTCCTACGAGCAGTACTTC
TRBV10-2	.	many	TRBJ2-5	CASSRSGRRMETQYF	TGCGCCAGCAGTCGGTCAGGGAGGAGAATGGAGACCCAGTACTTC
TRBV29-1	TRBD1	many	TRBJ2-1	CSETGTGPYNEQFF	TGCAGCGAAACCGGGACAGGGCCCTACAATGAGCAGTTCTTC
TRBV10-3	TRBD2	many	TRBJ2-3	CAISARTSGADTQYF	TGTGCCATCAGTGCTAGGACTAGCGGCGCAGATACGCAGTATTTT
TRBV10-3	.	many	TRBJ2-7	CAIGPGTYEQYF	TGTGCCATCGGTCCGGGTACCTACGAGCAGTACTTC
TRBV14	TRBD2	few	TRBJ2-3	CASSPSGLAGGTDTQYF	TGTGCCAGCAGCCCGTCCGGACTAGCGGGGGGTACAGATACGCAGTATTTT
TRBV7-8	TRBD2	many	TRBJ2-3	CASSPGLANTDTQYF	TGTGCCAGCAGCCCCGGACTAGCTAACACAGATACGCAGTATTTT
TRBV6-5	.	many	TRBJ1-1	CASSYGGQNTEAFF	TGTGCCAGCAGTTACGGGGGTCAGAACACTGAAGCTTTCTTT
TRBV7-9	.	many	TRBJ2-1	CASSPARQRDEQFF	TGTGCCAGCAGCCCAGCCCGACAGAGGGATGAGCAGTTCTTC
TRBV6-5	.	many	TRBJ2-7	CASGNRAYEQYF	TGTGCCAGCGGTAACAGAGCCTACGAGCAGTACTTC
TRBV12-3/TRBV12-4	.	many	TRBJ2-2	CASSLVGPWTGELFF	TGTGCCAGCAGTCTCGTGGGGCCTTGGACCGGGGAGCTGTTTTTT
TRBV6-2/TRBV6-3	.	many	TRBJ1-1	CASSWLGATEAFF	TGTGCCAGCAGTTGGCTGGGGGCGACTGAAGCTTTCTTT
TRBV7-9	.	many	TRBJ2-7	CASSFRDYEQYF	TGTGCCAGCAGCTTTCGGGACTACGAGCAGTACTTC
TRBV4-3	TRBD1	many	TRBJ1-1	CASSQDSAAGGYRTEAFF	TGCGCCAGCAGCCAAGATTCGGCGGCAGGGGGCTATCGCACTGAAGCTTTCTTT
TRBV20-1	.	many	TRBJ2-7	CSAREGQFEYF	TGCAGTGCTAGAGAAGGACAGTTTGAGTACTTC
TRBV9	.	many	TRBJ2-1	CASSVAGGSEQFF	TGTGCCAGCAGCGTAGCGGGGGGCAGTGAGCAGTTCTTC
TRBV4-2	.	.	TRBJ2-4	CASSSNAGAQGNIQYF	TGTGCCAGCAGCTCCAATGCGGGGGCACAGGGAAACATTCAGTACTTC
TRBV6-5	TRBD1	many	TRBJ2-7	CASSYGQGGLYEQYF	TGTGCCAGCAGTTACGGACAGGGGGGACTCTACGAGCAGTACTTC
TRBV7-2	TRBD2	many	TRBJ2-7	CASSLELAGGDEQYF	TGTGCCAGCAGCTTAGAACTAGCGGGGGGGGACGAGCAGTACTTC
TRBV27	.	many	TRBJ1-1	CASSLWGRDTEAFF	TGTGCCAGCAGTTTATGGGGACGGGACACTGAAGCTTTCTTT
TRBV5-6	.	many	TRBJ2-7	CASSPGSYYEQYF	TGTGCCAGCAGTCCGGGATCATACTACGAGCAGTACTTC
TRBV12-3/TRBV12-4	.	many	TRBJ1-2	CASSYGGPNYGYTF	TGTGCCAGCAGCTACGGGGGGCCAAACTATGGCTACACCTTC
TRBV4-1	TRBD2	many	TRBJ2-7	CASSPPGRGGLYEQYF	TGCGCCAGCAGCCCACCCGGGAGGGGGGGCCTATACGAGCAGTACTTC
TRBV7-7	.	once	TRBJ1-2	CASSLGPVGVHYGYTF	TGTGCTAGCAGCTTAGGTCCCGTAGGAGTGCACTATGGCTACACCTTC
TRBV4-2	.	.	TRBJ1-6	CASSQDGAYGSPLHF	TGTGCCAGCAGCCAAGACGGGGCATACGGTTCACCCCTCCACTTT
TRBV4-1	.	many	TRBJ2-7	CASSQMITWDGHSYEQYF	TGCGCCAGCAGCCAAATGATCACCTGGGACGGACACTCCTACGAGCAGTACTTC
TRBV28	.	many	TRBJ1-1	CASSLVGAGTEAFF	TGTGCCAGCAGTTTAGTGGGCGCGGGCACTGAAGCTTTCTTT
TRBV5-1	TRBD1	many	TRBJ1-4	CASSLGQGSNEKLFF	TGCGCCAGCAGCTTGGGACAGGGGAGCAATGAAAAACTGTTTTTT
TRBV12-3/TRBV12-4	.	many	TRBJ1-1	CASRVGTEAFF	TGTGCCAGCAGGGTGGGCACTGAAGCTTTCTTT
TRBV6-2/TRBV6-3	TRBD1	many	TRBJ1-1	CASRPYGTGTEAFF	TGTGCCAGCAGACCGTATGGGACAGGCACTGAAGCTTTCTTT
TRBV19	.	many	TRBJ2-3	CASKGTDTQYF	TGTGCCAGTAAGGGCACAGATACGCAGTATTTT